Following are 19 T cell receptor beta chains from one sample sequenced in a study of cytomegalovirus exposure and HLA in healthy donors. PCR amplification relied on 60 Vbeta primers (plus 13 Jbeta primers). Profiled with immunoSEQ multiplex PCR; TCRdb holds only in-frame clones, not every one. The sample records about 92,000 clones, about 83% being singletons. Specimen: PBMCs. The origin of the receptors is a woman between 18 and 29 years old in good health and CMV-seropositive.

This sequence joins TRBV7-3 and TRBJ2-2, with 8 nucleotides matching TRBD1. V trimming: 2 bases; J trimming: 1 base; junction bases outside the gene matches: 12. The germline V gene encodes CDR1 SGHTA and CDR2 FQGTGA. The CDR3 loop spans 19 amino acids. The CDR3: CASSLSAARQGRNTGELFF. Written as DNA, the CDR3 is TGTGCCAGCAGCTTATCAGCCGCGCGACAGGGGAGGAACACCGGGGAGCTGTTTTTT.

As DNA, the CDR3 is TGTGCCAGCAGCTCTGGACAGGGATCTGGAGAGACCCAGTACTTC. Its translation: CASSSGQGSGETQYF. The chain employs TRBV7-8 and TRBJ2-5; 8 bases match TRBD1. There are 15 residues in the CDR3. V dropped 4 bases and J dropped 4; count of bases not matched to a gene: 8. CDR1 and CDR2 from the germline V gene are SGHVS and FQNEAQ.

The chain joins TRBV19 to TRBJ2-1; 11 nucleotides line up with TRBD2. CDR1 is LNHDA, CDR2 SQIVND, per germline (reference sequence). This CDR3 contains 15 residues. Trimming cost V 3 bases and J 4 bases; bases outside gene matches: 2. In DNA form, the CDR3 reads TGTGCCAGTAGTATGGCTAGCGGGAGGTACAATGAGCAGTTCTTC. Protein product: CASSMASGRYNEQFF.

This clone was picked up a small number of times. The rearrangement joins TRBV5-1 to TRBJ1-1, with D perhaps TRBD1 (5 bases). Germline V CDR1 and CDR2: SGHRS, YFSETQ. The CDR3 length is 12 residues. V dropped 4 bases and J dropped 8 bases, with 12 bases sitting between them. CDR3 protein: CASSAGRGEAFF. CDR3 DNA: TGCGCCAGCAGCGCCGGACGGGGGGAAGCTTTCTTT.

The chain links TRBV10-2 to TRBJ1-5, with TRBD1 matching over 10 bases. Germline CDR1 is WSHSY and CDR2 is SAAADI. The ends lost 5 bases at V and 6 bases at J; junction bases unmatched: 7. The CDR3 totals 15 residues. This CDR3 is CASSSGTGDRQPQHF. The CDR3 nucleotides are TGCGCCAGCAGTTCCGGGACAGGGGATCGTCAGCCCCAGCATTTT.

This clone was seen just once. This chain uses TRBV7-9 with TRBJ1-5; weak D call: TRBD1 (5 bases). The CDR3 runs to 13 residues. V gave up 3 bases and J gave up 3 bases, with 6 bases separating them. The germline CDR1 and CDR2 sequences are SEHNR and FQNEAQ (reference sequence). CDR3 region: CASSLTDNQPQHF. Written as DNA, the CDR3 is TGTGCCAGCAGCTTGACAGACAATCAGCCCCAGCATTTT.

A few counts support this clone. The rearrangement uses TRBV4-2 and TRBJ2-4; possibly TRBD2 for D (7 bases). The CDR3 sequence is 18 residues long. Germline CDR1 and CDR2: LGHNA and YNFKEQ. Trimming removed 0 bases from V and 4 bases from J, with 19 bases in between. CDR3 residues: CASSQDWGGGGGKNIQYF. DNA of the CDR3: TGTGCCAGCAGCCAAGACTGGGGGGGCGGCGGGGGAAAAAACATTCAGTACTTC.

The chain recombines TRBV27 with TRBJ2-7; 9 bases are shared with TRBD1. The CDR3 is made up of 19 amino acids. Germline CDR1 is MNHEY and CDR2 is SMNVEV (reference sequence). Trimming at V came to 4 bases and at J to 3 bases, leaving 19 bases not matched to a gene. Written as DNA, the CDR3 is TGTGCCAGCAGTTATCTCTTTCCCCCAGGACAGGGGTCCGACTACGAGCAGTACTTC. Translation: CASSYLFPPGQGSDYEQYF.

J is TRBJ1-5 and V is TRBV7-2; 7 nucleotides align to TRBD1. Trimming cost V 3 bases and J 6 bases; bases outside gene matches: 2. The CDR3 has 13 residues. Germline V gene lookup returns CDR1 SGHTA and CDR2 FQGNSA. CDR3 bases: TGTGCCAGCAGCTTGGACAGGTCTCAGCCCCAGCATTTT. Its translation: CASSLDRSQPQHF.

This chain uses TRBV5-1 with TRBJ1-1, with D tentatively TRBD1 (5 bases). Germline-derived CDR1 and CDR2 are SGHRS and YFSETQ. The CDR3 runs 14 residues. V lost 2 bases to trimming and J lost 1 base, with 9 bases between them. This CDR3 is CASSFGQGNTEAFF. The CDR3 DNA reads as TGCGCCAGCAGCTTTGGGCAGGGGAACACTGAAGCTTTCTTT.

The CDR3 DNA reads TGTGCCTGGAGTAGGCCGGGACTAGCGGGAGTGGGAAAGACCCAGTACTTC. It yields the protein CAWSRPGLAGVGKTQYF. The V gene is TRBV30, the J gene TRBJ2-5; TRBD2 matches at 14 bases. Trimming at V came to 2 bases and at J to 6 bases, leaving 11 bases not matched to a gene. The CDR3 is 17 amino acids. Germline CDR1 reads GTSNPN; CDR2 reads SVGIG (reference sequence). Looking up the rest from reference TRBV30 and TRBJ2-5 gives the full variable domain: SQTIHQWPATLVQPVGSPLSLECTVEGTSNPNLYWYRQAAGRGLQLLFYSVGIGQISSEVPQNLSASRPQDRQFILSSKKLLLSDSGFYLCAWSRPGLAGVGKTQYFGPGTRLLVL.

Here the CDR3 DNA reads TGTGCCAGCCGGGGGGCAGAGAGGGGATTTTACAATGAGCAGTTCTTC. The encoded protein is CASRGAERGFYNEQFF. The chain recombines TRBV2 with TRBJ2-1, with a tentative D call TRBD2 (7 bases). With 8 bases removed from V and 4 bases from J, the gap between germline ends came to 21 bases. The CDR3 has 16 residues. From germline, CDR1 is SNHLY and CDR2 FYNNEI.

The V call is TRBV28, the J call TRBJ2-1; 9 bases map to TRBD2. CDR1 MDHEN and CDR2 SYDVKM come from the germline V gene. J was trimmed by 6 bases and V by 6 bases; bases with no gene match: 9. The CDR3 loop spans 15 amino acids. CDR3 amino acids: CASRSRGSGSNEQFF. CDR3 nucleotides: TGTGCCAGCAGATCACGGGGTAGCGGGAGCAATGAGCAGTTCTTC.

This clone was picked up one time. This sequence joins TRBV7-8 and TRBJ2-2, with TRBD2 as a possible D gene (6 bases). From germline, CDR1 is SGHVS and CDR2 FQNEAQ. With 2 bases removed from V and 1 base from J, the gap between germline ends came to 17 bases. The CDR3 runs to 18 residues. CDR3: CASSLRRGGKLNTGELFF. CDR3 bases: TGTGCCAGCAGCTTACGGCGCGGAGGGAAACTGAACACCGGGGAGCTGTTTTTT.

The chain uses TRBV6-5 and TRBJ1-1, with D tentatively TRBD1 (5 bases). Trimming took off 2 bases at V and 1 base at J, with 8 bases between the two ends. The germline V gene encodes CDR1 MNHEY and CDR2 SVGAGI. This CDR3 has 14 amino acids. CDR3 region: CASSYGGGNTEAFF. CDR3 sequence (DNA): TGTGCCAGCAGTTACGGGGGGGGGAACACTGAAGCTTTCTTT.

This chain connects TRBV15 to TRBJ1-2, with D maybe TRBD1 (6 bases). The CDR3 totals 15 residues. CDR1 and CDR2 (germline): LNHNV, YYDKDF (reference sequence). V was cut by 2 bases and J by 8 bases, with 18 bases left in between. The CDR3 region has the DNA TGTGCCACCAGCAGAAAGGCAGGGGCTTTACTCGGCTACACCTTC. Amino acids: CATSRKAGALLGYTF.

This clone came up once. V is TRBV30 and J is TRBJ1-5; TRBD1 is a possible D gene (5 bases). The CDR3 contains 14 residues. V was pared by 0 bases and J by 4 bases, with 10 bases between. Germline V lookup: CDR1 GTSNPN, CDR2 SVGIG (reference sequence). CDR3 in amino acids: CAWSVPSGNQPQHF. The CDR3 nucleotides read TGTGCCTGGAGTGTACCATCAGGGAATCAGCCCCAGCATTTT.

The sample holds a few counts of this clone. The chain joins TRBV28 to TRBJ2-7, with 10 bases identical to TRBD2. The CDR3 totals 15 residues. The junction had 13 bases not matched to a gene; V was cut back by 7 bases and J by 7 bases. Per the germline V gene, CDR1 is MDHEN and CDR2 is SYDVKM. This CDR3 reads CASKSGSGRPREQYF. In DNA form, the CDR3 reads TGTGCCAGCAAAAGCGGTAGCGGGAGGCCCCGAGAGCAGTACTTC.

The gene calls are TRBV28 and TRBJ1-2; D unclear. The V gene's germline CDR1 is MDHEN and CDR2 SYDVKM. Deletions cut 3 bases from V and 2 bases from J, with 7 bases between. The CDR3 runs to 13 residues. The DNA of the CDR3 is TGTGCCAGCAGTTTGATACAGAACTATGGCTACACCTTC. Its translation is CASSLIQNYGYTF.